The 29 T cell receptor beta chains in this list originate from one sample, sequenced in a study of blood T cell repertoires in COVID-19. Generated by immunoSEQ multiplex PCR, the TCRdb table keeps only in-frame clones and is missing some. The table includes some 89,000 clones, over 85% detected once. Sequencing input: peripheral blood. These receptors were collected from a man aged 50 to 60 with acute or convalescent COVID-19.

The genes are TRBV11-2 and TRBJ1-5; D gene unclear. Germline V lookup: CDR1 SGHAT, CDR2 FQNNGV. With 6 bases removed from V and 3 bases from J, the gap between germline ends came to 9 bases. The CDR3 is 13 amino acids. CDR3 protein: CASSYSFNQPQHF. Written as DNA, the CDR3 is TGTGCCAGCAGTTACAGTTTCAATCAGCCCCAGCATTTT.

This chain connects TRBV7-8 to TRBJ2-5, with unresolved D. Trimming left V 1 base short and J 2 bases short, with 8 bases between. CDR1 is SGHVS, CDR2 FQNEAQ, per germline. This CDR3 contains 14 residues. CDR3 sequence: CASSLDRAQETQYF. DNA for the CDR3: TGTGCCAGCAGCTTAGACAGAGCACAAGAGACCCAGTACTTC.

V usage is TRBV19 and J usage is TRBJ1-5; D might be TRBD1 (6 bases). Germline CDR1 and CDR2: LNHDA and SQIVND (reference sequence). The CDR3 loop spans 16 amino acids. V was pared by 7 bases and J by 4 bases, with 20 bases between. This CDR3 is CASKDRTATLNQPQHF. For the CDR3, the DNA is TGTGCCAGTAAAGACAGGACAGCGACACTAAATCAGCCCCAGCATTTT.

The V gene is TRBV4-1, the J gene TRBJ2-2, with 12 bases that match TRBD2. CDR3 size: 14 residues. After removal of 7 bases from V and 9 bases from J, the junction contained 6 bases not matched to a gene. CDR1 is MGHRA, CDR2 YSYEKL, per germline. The chain's CDR3 is CASTRTSGERELFF. The CDR3 DNA reads as TGCGCCAGCACCCGGACTAGCGGGGAGCGGGAGCTGTTTTTT.

V is TRBV3-1 (or the pseudogene TRBV3-2) and J is TRBJ2-1; 10 bases line up with TRBD2. Germline CDR1 is LGHDT and CDR2 is YNNKEL (reference sequence). The CDR3 is 14 residues long. With V trimmed by 5 bases and J by 11 bases, 9 bases remained unmatched. The CDR3 nucleotides are TGTGCCAGCAGCTCATCACTACTAGCGGGACAGCAGTTCTTC. Its translation is CASSSSLLAGQQFF.

This chain links TRBV28 with TRBJ1-1; possibly TRBD1 for D (5 bases). The V gene lost 3 bases and the J gene lost 7 bases, with 6 bases spanning the gap. The CDR3 spans 11 residues. CDR1 is MDHEN and CDR2 is SYDVKM in the germline V gene. The CDR3 sequence is CASSFQGEAFF. DNA for the CDR3: TGTGCCAGCAGTTTCCAGGGTGAAGCTTTCTTT.

The sample holds one count of this clone. The chain couples TRBV5-1 to TRBJ2-1; no definite D call. Germline loops: CDR1 SGHRS, CDR2 YFSETQ. The CDR3 spans 15 residues. V was clipped by 1 base and J by 7 bases, with 15 bases between them. CDR3: CASSLRVELANEQFF. The CDR3 DNA reads as TGCGCCAGCAGCTTGCGGGTAGAACTGGCGAATGAGCAGTTCTTC.

The chain carries TRBV7-2 and TRBJ1-1; 8 bases are a match to TRBD1. The CDR3 runs 14 residues. V was clipped by 5 bases and J by 1 base; unmatched bases: 3. Germline values: CDR1 SGHTA, CDR2 FQGNSA. The CDR3 here is CASSTQGGNTEAFF. The CDR3 DNA reads TGTGCCAGCAGCACACAGGGGGGGAACACTGAAGCTTTCTTT.

The chain carries TRBV19 and TRBJ2-1, with D possibly TRBD2 on 5 matching bases. The CDR3 length is 16 residues. Looked up from germline, CDR1 is LNHDA and CDR2 is SQIVND (reference sequence). The V end was cut by 6 bases, the J end by 7 bases, with 22 bases between. CDR3: CASSPSGFTTPNEQFF. For the CDR3, the DNA is TGTGCCAGTAGCCCCTCGGGATTCACGACCCCGAATGAGCAGTTCTTC.

The chain has TRBV5-1 and TRBJ2-6; no clear D gene. Germline loops: CDR1 SGHRS, CDR2 YFSETQ. The CDR3 is 17 amino acids. Trimming shortened V by 1 base and J by 0 bases, and 11 bases separated the two germline ends. The CDR3 bases are TGCGCCAGCAGCTTGCTGACTTCAGTCTCTGGGGCCAACGTCCTGACTTTC. It yields the protein CASSLLTSVSGANVLTF. The variable domain in full, with the rest retrieved from reference TRBV5-1 and TRBJ2-6, is KAGVTQTPRYLIKTRGQQVTLSCSPISGHRSVSWYQQTPGQGLQFLFEYFSETQRNKGNFPGRFSGRQFSNSRSEMNVSTLELGDSALYLCASSLLTSVSGANVLTFGAGSRLTVL.

The chain joins TRBV19 to TRBJ1-1, with TRBD1 matching 9 bases. CDR3 length equals 12 residues. V lost 6 bases, J lost 11 bases, and 7 bases stayed unmatched. CDR1 is LNHDA, CDR2 SQIVND, per germline (reference sequence). For the CDR3, the DNA is TGTGCCAGTAGGTCGGACAGGGGTCTGGCTTTCTTT. Protein product: CASRSDRGLAFF.

V is TRBV2 and J is TRBJ2-2; 9 bases align to TRBD1. Germline trimming cut 4 bases from V and 2 bases from J; bases unmatched to any gene: 5. Germline CDR1 and CDR2: SNHLY and FYNNEI. The CDR3 extends over 16 amino acids. The CDR3 DNA reads as TGTGCCAGCAGTGCAAGGACAGGGGCCAACACCGGGGAGCTGTTTTTT. Amino acids: CASSARTGANTGELFF.

J is TRBJ2-3 and V is TRBV11-2; a possible D gene is TRBD1 (6 bases). The CDR3 is made up of 16 amino acids. The V end lost 5 bases, the J end lost 0 bases, and 15 bases lay between the germline ends. The germline CDR1 and CDR2 sequences are SGHAT and FQNNGV. Written as DNA, the CDR3 is TGTGCCAGCAGCCGAGGGGACAAGGCTAGCACAGATACGCAGTATTTT. Amino acids: CASSRGDKASTDTQYF. Combining the CDR3 with reference TRBV11-2 and TRBJ2-3 gives the whole variable domain EAGVAQSPRYKIIEKRQSVAFWCNPISGHATLYWYQQILGQGPKLLIQFQNNGVVDDSQLPKDRFSAERLKGVDSTLKIQPAKLEDSAVYLCASSRGDKASTDTQYFGPGTRLTVL.

The CDR3 spells CSASALRGETQYF. CDR3 bases: TGCAGTGCTAGTGCCTTAAGGGGGGAGACCCAGTACTTC. The chain joins TRBV20-1 to TRBJ2-5; TRBD1 is a possible D gene (6 bases). The CDR3 length is 13 residues. The germline V gene has CDR1 DFQATT and CDR2 SNEGSKA (reference sequence). Trimming stripped 3 bases from V and 5 bases from J, with 13 bases between.

The gene calls are TRBV27 and TRBJ2-6; 9 nucleotides agree with TRBD1. The germline V gene has CDR1 MNHEY and CDR2 SMNVEV (reference sequence). The junction had 9 bases not matched to a gene; V was cut back by 2 bases and J by 4 bases. This CDR3 has 18 amino acids. CDR3 DNA: TGTGCCAGCAGTTTAATGGGACAGGGTTCTAGAGGGGCCAACGTCCTGACTTTC. This gives the protein CASSLMGQGSRGANVLTF.

This clone was seen more than once but under ten times. The chain couples TRBV9 to TRBJ1-1; 8 bases are a match to TRBD1. V lost 2 bases, J lost 0 bases, and 9 bases stayed unmatched. CDR1 is SGDLS, CDR2 YYNGEE, per germline. The CDR3 length is 17 residues. The CDR3: CASSVGIGTGMNTEAFF. The CDR3 DNA reads as TGTGCCAGCAGCGTCGGTATTGGGACAGGAATGAACACTGAAGCTTTCTTT.

This chain joins TRBV19 and TRBJ1-3; a possible D gene is TRBD1 (6 bases). V was pared by 6 bases and J by 0 bases, with 12 bases between. CDR1 is LNHDA, CDR2 SQIVND, per germline (reference sequence). The CDR3 has 15 amino acids. The CDR3, as DNA: TGTGCCAGTAGGGGCAGGGGACGCTCTGGAAACACCATATATTTT. It is translated as CASRGRGRSGNTIYF.

In the case of this clone: Within the sample, other DNA sequences also encode this same CDR3. The gene calls are TRBV5-5 and TRBJ1-1; 11 bases are shared with TRBD1. The CDR3 covers 14 residues. After removal of 4 bases from V and 5 bases from J, the junction contained 4 bases not matched to a gene. CDR1 SGHKS and CDR2 YYEKEE come from the germline V gene (reference sequence). This CDR3 is CASSRGQGGTEAFF. As DNA, the CDR3 is TGTGCCAGCAGCCGGGGACAGGGGGGGACTGAAGCTTTCTTT.

The chain employs TRBV30 and TRBJ1-1; TRBD1 is a possible D gene (6 bases). CDR3 length equals 13 residues. Between the trimmed V and J ends, which lost 6 bases and 1 base, there was a span of 12 bases. The germline V gene has CDR1 GTSNPN and CDR2 SVGIG (reference sequence). CDR3: CACRTARNTEAFF. In nucleotides, the CDR3 is TGTGCCTGTAGGACAGCCCGGAACACTGAAGCTTTCTTT.

The genes are TRBV19 and TRBJ1-1; TRBD1 might be the D (5 bases). CDR3 length: 15 amino acids. V lost 2 bases and J 1 base, leaving 11 bases between the germline ends. Germline lookup yields CDR1 LNHDA and CDR2 SQIVND (reference sequence). The CDR3 sequence: CASSILPGQNTEAFF. The CDR3 region has the DNA TGTGCCAGTAGTATACTGCCAGGGCAGAACACTGAAGCTTTCTTT.

The chain is built from TRBV5-1 and TRBJ1-4; possibly TRBD1 for D (6 bases). Trimming cost V 1 base and J 7 bases, with 11 bases left between them. CDR1 is SGHRS and CDR2 is YFSETQ in the germline V gene. CDR3 size: 14 residues. CDR3: CASSLRGIGEKLFF. CDR3 bases: TGCGCCAGCAGCTTGAGGGGGATTGGTGAAAAACTGTTTTTT.

CDR3 sequence reads: CAISEREEGNQPQHF. DNA of the CDR3: TGTGCCATCAGTGAACGGGAGGAGGGCAATCAGCCCCAGCATTTT. The chain is built from TRBV10-3 and TRBJ1-5; no firm D call. The CDR3 extends over 15 amino acids. CDR1 is ENHRY, CDR2 SYGVKD, per germline. Trimming removed 3 bases at V and 2 bases at J, with 11 bases between.

The J gene is TRBJ1-2, the V gene TRBV7-2; D ambiguous. Germline V gives CDR1 SGHTA, CDR2 FQGNSA. The CDR3 covers 13 residues. The ends were cut back, 5 bases at V and 7 bases at J, with 14 bases in the middle. The CDR3 nucleotides read TGTGCCAGCAGCCCCGAGAGGCGGGGTGGCTACACCTTC. It specifies CASSPERRGGYTF.

Only one count was recorded for this clone. This chain joins TRBV30 and TRBJ1-1; D remains ambiguous. CDR1 and CDR2 (germline): GTSNPN, SVGIG (reference sequence). Trimming pared 2 bases from V and 3 bases from J, leaving 10 bases between. This CDR3 comprises 13 residues. The CDR3 DNA follows: TGTGCCTGGAGTTCTATGAAGCACACTGAAGCTTTCTTT. The encoded protein is CAWSSMKHTEAFF.

The V and J genes are TRBV4-1 and TRBJ1-1; TRBD1 aligns across 7 bases. The junction had 3 bases not matched to a gene; V was cut back by 2 bases and J by 3 bases. Germline CDR1 MGHRA, CDR2 YSYEKL. The CDR3 runs 14 residues. Here the CDR3 reads CASSQWTGYTEAFF. CDR3 nucleotides: TGCGCCAGCAGCCAATGGACAGGTTACACTGAAGCTTTCTTT.

This rearrangement joins TRBV7-9 to TRBJ1-5; TRBD1 matches at 9 bases. V gave up 5 bases and J gave up 5 bases; unmatched junction bases: 7. The CDR3 runs to 15 residues. Germline V gene data show CDR1 as SEHNR and CDR2 as FQNEAQ (reference sequence). Written as DNA, the CDR3 is TGTGCCAGCAGCCGGGGGGACAGGGCTGATCAGCCCCAGCATTTT. This gives the protein CASSRGDRADQPQHF.

In this sample, this clone turned up once. The chain combines TRBV5-1 with TRBJ2-2; D possibly corresponds to TRBD2 (6 bases). The CDR3 length is 16 residues. V was clipped by 0 bases and J by 3 bases, with 12 bases between them. Germline V gives CDR1 SGHRS, CDR2 YFSETQ. The CDR3 spells CASSLAGGRDTGELFF. CDR3 nucleotide sequence: TGCGCCAGCAGCTTGGCCGGGGGAAGGGACACCGGGGAGCTGTTTTTT.

The chain has TRBV4-3 and TRBJ1-3; tentatively, D is TRBD1 (5 bases). Germline V gene data show CDR1 as LGHNA and CDR2 as YSLEER. The CDR3 has 15 amino acids. The V gene lost 1 base and the J gene lost 4 bases, with 11 bases spanning the gap. The CDR3 loop is CASSQVPRTGNTIYF. CDR3 coding DNA: TGCGCCAGCAGCCAAGTTCCAAGGACAGGAAACACCATATATTTT.

J is TRBJ2-1 and V is TRBV6-2 or TRBV6-3; 8 bases align to TRBD2. The CDR3 has 14 amino acids. CDR1 MNHEY and CDR2 SVGEGT come from the germline V gene. V was clipped by 4 bases and J by 4 bases; unmatched bases: 3. The CDR3 DNA is TGTGCCAGCAGTTTCAGCGGGGGTTACAATGAGCAGTTCTTC. Protein: CASSFSGGYNEQFF.